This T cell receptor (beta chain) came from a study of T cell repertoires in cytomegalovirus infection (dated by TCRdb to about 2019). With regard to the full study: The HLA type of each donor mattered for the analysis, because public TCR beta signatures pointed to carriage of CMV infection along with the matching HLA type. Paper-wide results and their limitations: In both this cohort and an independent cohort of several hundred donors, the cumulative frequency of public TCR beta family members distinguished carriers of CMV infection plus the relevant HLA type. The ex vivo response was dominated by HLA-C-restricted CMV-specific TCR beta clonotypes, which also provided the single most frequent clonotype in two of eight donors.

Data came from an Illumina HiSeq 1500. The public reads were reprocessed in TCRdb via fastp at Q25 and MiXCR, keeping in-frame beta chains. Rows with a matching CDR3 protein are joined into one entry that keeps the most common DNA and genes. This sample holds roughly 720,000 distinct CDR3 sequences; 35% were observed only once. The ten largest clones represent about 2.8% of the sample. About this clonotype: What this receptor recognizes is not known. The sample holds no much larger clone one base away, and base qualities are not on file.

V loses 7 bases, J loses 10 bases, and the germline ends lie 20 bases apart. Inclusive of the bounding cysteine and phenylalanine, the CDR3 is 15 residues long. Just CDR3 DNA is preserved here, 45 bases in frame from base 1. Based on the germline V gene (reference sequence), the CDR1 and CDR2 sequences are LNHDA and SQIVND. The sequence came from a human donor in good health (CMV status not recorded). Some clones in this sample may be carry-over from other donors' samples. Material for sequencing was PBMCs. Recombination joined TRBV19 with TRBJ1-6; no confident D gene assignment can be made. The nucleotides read TGTGCCAGTACCGATGATGGGAGGATAGGATCACCCCTCCACTTT. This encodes CASTDDGRIGSPLHF.